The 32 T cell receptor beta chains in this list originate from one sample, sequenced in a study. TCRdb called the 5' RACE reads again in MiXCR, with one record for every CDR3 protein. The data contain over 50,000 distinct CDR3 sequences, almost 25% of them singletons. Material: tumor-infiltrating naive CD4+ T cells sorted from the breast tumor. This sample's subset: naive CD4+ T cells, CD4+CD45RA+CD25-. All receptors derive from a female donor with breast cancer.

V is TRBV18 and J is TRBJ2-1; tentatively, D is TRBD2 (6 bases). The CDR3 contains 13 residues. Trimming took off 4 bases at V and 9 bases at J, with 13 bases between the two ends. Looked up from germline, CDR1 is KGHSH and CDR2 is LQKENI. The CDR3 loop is CASSLAELGEQFF. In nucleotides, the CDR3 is TGTGCCAGCTCACTAGCGGAGTTGGGTGAGCAGTTCTTC.

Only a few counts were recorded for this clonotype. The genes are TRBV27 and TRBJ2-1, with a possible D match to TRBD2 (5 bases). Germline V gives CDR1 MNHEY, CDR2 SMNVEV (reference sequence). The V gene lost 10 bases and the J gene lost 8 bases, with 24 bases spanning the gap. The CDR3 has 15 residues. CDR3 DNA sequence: TGTGCCACCAAGCCGCGACTACAAAATGGGGATGAGCAGTTCTTC. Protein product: CATKPRLQNGDEQFF.

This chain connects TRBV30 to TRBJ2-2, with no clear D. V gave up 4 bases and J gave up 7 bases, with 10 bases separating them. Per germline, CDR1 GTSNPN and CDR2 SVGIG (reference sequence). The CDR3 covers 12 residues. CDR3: CAWNRIYGELFF. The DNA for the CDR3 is TGTGCCTGGAACCGTATCTACGGGGAGCTGTTTTTT.

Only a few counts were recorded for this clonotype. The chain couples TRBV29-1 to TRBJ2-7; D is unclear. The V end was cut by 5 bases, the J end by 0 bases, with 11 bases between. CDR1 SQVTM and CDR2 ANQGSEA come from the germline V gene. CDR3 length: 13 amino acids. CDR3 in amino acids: CSVLHPFSYEQYF. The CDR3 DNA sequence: TGCAGCGTTTTGCATCCGTTCTCCTACGAGCAGTACTTC.

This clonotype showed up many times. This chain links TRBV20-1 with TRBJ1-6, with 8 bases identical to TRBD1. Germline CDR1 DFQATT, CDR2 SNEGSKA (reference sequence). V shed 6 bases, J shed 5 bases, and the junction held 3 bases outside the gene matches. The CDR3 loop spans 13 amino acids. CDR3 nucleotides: TGCAGTGCGGAGACAGGGGATAATTCACCCCTCCACTTT. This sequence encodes CSAETGDNSPLHF.

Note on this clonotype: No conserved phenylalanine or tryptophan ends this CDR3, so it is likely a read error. The CDR3 DNA sequence: TGTGCCAGCATCGAGGGCTCGGGTGGCAATCAGCCCCAGCATTCT. As protein: CASIEGSGGNQPQHS. J is TRBJ1-5 and V is TRBV28; no reliable D call. Trimming removed 7 bases from V and 2 bases from J, with 15 bases in between. Germline CDR1 MDHEN, CDR2 SYDVKM. The CDR3 sequence is 15 residues long.

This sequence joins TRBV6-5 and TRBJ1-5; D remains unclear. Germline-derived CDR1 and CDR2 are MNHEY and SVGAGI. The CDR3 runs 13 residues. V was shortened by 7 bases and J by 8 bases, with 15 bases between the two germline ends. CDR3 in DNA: TGTGCCAGCAAACGGCCCGGTGTAGAGCCCCAGCATTTT. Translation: CASKRPGVEPQHF.

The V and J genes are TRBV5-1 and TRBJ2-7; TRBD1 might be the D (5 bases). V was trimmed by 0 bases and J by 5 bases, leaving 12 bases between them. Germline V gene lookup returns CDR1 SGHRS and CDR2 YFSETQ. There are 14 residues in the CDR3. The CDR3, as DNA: TGCGCCAGCAGCTTGGCAGGGATTTCGAACGAGCAGTACTTC. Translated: CASSLAGISNEQYF.

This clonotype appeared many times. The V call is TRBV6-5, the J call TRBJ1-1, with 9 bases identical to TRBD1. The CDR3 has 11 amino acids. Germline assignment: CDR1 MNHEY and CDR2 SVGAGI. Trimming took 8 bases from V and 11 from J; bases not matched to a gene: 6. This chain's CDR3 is CASGTGIQAFF. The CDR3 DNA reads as TGTGCCAGCGGGACAGGGATTCAGGCTTTCTTT.

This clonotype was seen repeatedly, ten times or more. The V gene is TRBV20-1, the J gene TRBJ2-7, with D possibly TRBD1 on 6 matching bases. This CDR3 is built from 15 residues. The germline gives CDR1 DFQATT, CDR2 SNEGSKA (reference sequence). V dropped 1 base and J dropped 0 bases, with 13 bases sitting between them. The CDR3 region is CSARANRVSSYEQYF. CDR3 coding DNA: TGCAGTGCTAGAGCCAACAGGGTTTCCTCCTACGAGCAGTACTTC.

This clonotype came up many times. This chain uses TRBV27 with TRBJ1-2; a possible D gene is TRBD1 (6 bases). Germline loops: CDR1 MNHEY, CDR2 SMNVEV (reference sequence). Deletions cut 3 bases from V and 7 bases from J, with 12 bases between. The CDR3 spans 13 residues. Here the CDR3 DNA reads TGTGCCAGCAGTTTTACGGGGGGCTCTGGCTACACCTTC. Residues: CASSFTGGSGYTF.

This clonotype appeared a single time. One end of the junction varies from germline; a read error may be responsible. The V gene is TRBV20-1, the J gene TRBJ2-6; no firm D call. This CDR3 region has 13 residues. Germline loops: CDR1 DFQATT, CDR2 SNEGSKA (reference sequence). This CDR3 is CGARTHGANVLTF. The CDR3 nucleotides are TGCGGTGCTAGGACGCATGGGGCCAACGTCCTGACTTTC.

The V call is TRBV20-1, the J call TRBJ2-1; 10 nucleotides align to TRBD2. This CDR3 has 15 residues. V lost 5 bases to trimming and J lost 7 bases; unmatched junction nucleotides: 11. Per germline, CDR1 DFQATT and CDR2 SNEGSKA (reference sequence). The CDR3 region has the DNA TGCAGTGCTCGACCCGGGACTAGCGCTACGAATGAGCAGTTCTTC. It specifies CSARPGTSATNEQFF.

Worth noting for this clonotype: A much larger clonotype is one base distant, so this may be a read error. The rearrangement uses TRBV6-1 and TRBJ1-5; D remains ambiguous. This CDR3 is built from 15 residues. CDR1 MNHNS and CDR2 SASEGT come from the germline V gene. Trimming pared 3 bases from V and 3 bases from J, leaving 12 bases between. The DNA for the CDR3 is TGTGCCAGCAGTGAGGTGGGCCCTCACAATCAGCCCCAGCATTTT. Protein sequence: CASSEVGPHNQPQHF.

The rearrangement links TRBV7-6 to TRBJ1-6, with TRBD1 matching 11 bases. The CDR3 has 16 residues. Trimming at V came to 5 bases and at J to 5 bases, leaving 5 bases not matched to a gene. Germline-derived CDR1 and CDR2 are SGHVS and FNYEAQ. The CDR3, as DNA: TGTGCCAGCAGCCGGGACAGGGGGGGGAATAATTCACCCCTCCACTTT. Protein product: CASSRDRGGNNSPLHF.

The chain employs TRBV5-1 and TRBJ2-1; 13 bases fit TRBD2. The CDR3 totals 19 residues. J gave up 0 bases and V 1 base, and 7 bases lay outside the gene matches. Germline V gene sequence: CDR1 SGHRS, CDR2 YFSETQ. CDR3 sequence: CASSLRTSGSGTSYNEQFF. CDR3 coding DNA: TGCGCCAGCAGCTTGAGGACTAGCGGGAGCGGGACCTCCTACAATGAGCAGTTCTTC.

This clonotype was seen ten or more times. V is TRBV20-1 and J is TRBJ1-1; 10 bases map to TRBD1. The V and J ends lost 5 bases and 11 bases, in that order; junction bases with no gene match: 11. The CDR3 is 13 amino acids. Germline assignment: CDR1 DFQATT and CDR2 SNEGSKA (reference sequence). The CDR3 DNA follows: TGCAGTGCTTCTAAAACGGACAGGGGGAACGCTTTCTTT. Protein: CSASKTDRGNAFF.

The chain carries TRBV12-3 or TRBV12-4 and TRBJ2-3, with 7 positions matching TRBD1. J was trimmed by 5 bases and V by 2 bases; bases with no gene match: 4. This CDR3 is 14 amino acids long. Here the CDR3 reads CASSLRDSRDTQYF. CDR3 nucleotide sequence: TGTGCCAGCAGTTTACGGGACAGTAGAGATACGCAGTATTTT.

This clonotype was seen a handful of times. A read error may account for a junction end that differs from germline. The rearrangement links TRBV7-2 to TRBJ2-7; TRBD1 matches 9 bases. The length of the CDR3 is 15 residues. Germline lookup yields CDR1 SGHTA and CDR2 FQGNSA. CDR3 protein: CASSLAWTGEHEQYF. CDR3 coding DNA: TGTGCCAGCAGCCTAGCGTGGACAGGGGAACACGAGCAGTACTTC. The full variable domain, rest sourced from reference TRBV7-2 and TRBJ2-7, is GAGVSQSPSNKVTEKGKDVELRCDPISGHTALYWYRQSLGQGLEFLIYFQGNSAPDKSGLPSDRFSAERTGGSVSTLTIQRTQQEDSAVYLCASSLAWTGEHEQYFGPGTRLTVT.

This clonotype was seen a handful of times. The CDR3 protein is CAARGGSSSYEQYF. The CDR3 coding sequence is TGTGCCGCGCGGGGGGGCTCGAGCTCCTACGAGCAGTACTTC. The chain links TRBV2 to TRBJ2-7, with 9 bases fitting TRBD2. Trimming cost V 11 bases and J 0 bases; bases outside gene matches: 8. The CDR3 has 14 amino acids. The germline V gene has CDR1 SNHLY and CDR2 FYNNEI.

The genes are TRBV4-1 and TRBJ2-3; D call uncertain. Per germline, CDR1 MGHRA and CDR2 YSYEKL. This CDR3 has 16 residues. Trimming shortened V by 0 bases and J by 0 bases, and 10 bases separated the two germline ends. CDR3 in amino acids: CASSQDFGGSTDTQYF. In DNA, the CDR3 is TGCGCCAGCAGCCAAGATTTCGGCGGAAGCACAGATACGCAGTATTTT.

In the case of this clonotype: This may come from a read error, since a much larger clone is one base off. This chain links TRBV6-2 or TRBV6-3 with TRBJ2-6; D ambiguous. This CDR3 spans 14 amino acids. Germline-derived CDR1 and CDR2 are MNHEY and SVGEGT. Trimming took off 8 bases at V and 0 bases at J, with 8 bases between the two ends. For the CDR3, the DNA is TGTGCCAGCGTCCGGAGCTCTGGGGCCAACGTCCTGACTTTC. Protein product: CASVRSSGANVLTF.

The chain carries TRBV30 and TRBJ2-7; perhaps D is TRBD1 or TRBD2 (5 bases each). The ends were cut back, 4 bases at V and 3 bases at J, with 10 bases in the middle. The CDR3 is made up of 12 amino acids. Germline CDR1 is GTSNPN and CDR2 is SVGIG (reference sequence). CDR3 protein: CAWTRDHYEQYF. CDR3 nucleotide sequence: TGTGCCTGGACCCGGGACCACTACGAGCAGTACTTC.

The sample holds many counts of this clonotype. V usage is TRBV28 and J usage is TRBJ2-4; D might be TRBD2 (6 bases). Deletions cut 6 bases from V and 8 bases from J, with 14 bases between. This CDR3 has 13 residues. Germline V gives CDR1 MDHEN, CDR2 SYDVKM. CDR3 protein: CASSREEGDIQYF. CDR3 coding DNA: TGTGCCAGCAGCCGCGAGGAGGGAGACATTCAGTACTTC. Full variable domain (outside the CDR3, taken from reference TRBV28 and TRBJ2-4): DVKVTQSSRYLVKRTGEKVFLECVQDMDHENMFWYRQDPGLGLRLIYFSYDVKMKEKGDIPEGYSVSREKKERFSLILESASTNQTSMYLCASSREEGDIQYFGAGTRLSVL.

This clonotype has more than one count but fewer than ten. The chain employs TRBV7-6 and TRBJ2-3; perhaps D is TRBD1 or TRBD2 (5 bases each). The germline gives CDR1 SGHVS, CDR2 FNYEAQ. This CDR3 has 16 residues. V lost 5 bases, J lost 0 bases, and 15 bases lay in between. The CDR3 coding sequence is TGTGCCAGCAGCCCGTTTCACAGGACTAGCACAGATACGCAGTATTTT. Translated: CASSPFHRTSTDTQYF. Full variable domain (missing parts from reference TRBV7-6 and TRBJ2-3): GAGVSQSPRYKVTKRGQDVALRCDPISGHVSLYWYRQALGQGPEFLTYFNYEAQQDKSGLPNDRFSAERPEGSISTLTIQRTEQRDSAMYRCASSPFHRTSTDTQYFGPGTRLTVL.

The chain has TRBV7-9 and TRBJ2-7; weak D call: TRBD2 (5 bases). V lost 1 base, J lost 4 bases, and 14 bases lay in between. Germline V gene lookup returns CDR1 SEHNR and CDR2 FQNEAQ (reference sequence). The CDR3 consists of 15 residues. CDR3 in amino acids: CASSLVDGVVYEQYF. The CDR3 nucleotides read TGTGCCAGCAGCTTAGTTGACGGGGTTGTGTACGAGCAGTACTTC.

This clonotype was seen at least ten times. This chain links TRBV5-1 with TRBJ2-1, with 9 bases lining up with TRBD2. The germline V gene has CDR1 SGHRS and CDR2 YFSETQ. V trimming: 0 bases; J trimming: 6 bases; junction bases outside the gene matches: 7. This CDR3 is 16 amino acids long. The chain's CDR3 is CASSLVPSGALNEQFF. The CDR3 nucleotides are TGCGCCAGCAGCTTGGTGCCTAGCGGGGCCCTCAATGAGCAGTTCTTC.

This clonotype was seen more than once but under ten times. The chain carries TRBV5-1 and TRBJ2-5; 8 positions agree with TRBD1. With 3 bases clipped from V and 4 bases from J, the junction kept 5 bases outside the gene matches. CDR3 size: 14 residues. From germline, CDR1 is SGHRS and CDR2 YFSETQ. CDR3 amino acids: CASSYGQGAETQYF. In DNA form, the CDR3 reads TGCGCCAGCAGCTACGGACAGGGAGCAGAGACCCAGTACTTC. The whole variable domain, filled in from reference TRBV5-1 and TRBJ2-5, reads KAGVTQTPRYLIKTRGQQVTLSCSPISGHRSVSWYQQTPGQGLQFLFEYFSETQRNKGNFPGRFSGRQFSNSRSEMNVSTLELGDSALYLCASSYGQGAETQYFGPGTRLLVL.

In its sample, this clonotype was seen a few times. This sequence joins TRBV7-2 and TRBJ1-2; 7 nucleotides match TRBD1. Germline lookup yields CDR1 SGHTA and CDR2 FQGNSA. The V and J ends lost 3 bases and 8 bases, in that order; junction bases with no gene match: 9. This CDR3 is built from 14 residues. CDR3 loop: CASSLTQGDGGYTF. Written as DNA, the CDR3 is TGTGCCAGCAGCTTGACTCAGGGGGACGGAGGCTACACCTTC. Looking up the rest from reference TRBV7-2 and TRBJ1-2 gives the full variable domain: GAGVSQSPSNKVTEKGKDVELRCDPISGHTALYWYRQSLGQGLEFLIYFQGNSAPDKSGLPSDRFSAERTGGSVSTLTIQRTQQEDSAVYLCASSLTQGDGGYTFGSGTRLTVV.

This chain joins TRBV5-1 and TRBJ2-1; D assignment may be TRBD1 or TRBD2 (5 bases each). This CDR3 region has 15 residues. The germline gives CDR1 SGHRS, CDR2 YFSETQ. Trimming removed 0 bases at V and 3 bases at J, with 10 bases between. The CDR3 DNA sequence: TGCGCCAGCAGCTTGGAGGCTGGGGGCTACAATGAGCAGTTCTTC. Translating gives CASSLEAGGYNEQFF.

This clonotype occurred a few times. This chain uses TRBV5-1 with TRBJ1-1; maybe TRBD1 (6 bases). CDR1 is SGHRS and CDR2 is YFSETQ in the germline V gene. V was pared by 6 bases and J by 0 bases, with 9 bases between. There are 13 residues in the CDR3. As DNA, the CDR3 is TGCGCCAGCAACGGACAGCTGAACACTGAAGCTTTCTTT. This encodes CASNGQLNTEAFF.

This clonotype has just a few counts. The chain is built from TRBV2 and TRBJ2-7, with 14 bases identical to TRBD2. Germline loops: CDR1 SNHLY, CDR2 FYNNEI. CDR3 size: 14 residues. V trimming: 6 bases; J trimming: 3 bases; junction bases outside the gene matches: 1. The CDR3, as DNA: TGTGCCAGCAGGGGACTAGCGGGAGTCTACGAGCAGTACTTC. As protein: CASRGLAGVYEQYF.